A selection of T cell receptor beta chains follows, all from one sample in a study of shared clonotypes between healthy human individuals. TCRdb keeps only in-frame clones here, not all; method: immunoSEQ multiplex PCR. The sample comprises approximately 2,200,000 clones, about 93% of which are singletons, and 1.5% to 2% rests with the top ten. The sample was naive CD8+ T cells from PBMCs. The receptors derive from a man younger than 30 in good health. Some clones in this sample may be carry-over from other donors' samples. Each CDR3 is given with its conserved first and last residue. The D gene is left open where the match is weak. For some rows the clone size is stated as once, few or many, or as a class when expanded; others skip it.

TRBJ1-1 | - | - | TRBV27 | TGTGCCAGCAGTCCTACGAACCCCCTCAGGGGCACTGAAGCTTTCTTT | CASSPTNPLRGTEAFF
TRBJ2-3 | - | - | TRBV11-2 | TGTGCCAGCAGCTCGGGAGCGGTCGATACGCAGTATTTT | CASSSGAVDTQYF
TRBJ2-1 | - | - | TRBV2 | TGTGCCAGCAGTGAAGCGCTTCGGGGTGGGCAGTTCTTC | CASSEALRGGQFF
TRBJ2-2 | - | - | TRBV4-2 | TGTGCCAGCAGCCAAGAGGGGTATGCCGATTCGAGGGATCGGGAGCTGTTTTTT | CASSQEGYADSRDRELFF
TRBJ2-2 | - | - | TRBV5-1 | TGCGCCAGCACCATGAGTAGGGCGGAAAACACCGGGGAGCTGTTTTTT | CASTMSRAENTGELFF
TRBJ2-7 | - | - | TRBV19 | TGTGCCAGTAGTATTGGCCCAATCGGCGAGCAGTACTTC | CASSIGPIGEQYF
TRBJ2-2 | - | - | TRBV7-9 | TGTGCCAGCACCATCAACAATCGGGAGAACACCGGGGAGCTGTTTTTT | CASTINNRENTGELFF
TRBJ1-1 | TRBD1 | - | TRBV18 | TGTGCCAGCTCGGACAGGGCGGGGAACACTGAAGCTTTCTTT | CASSDRAGNTEAFF
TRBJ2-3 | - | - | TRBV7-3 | TGTGCCAGCAGCTTAACCCGCGGGACTCCCACAGATACGCAGTATTTT | CASSLTRGTPTDTQYF
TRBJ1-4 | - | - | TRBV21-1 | TGTGCCAGCCCGGACAGGGGGACTGCAACTAATGAAAAACTGTTTTTT | CASPDRGTATNEKLFF
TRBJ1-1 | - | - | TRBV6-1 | TGTGCCAGCAGTGAAGTGGGGGTTACAGGGCGTCACACTGAAGCTTTCTTT | CASSEVGVTGRHTEAFF
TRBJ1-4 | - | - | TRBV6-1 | TGTGCCAGCAGCTACCCCGTAACTGCTGAGAAGAAACTGTTTTTT | CASSYPVTAEKKLFF
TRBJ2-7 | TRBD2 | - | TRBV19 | TGTGCCAGTAGAACTAGCGGGAGTTACGAGCAGTACTTC | CASRTSGSYEQYF
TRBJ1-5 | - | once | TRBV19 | TGTGCCAGTAGTATTCACGCAGGGTCTCAGCCCCAGCATTTT | CASSIHAGSQPQHF
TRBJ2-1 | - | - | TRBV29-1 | TGCAGCGTTGAAGAGCAGGAGTACAATGAGCAGTTCTTC | CSVEEQEYNEQFF
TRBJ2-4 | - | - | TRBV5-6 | TGTGCCAGCAGCTTGCAGGAGGGTCTAAACATTCAGTACTTC | CASSLQEGLNIQYF
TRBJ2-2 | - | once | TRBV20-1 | TGCAGTGCTAGAGCTTTCGGGGAGCTGTTTTTT | CSARAFGELFF
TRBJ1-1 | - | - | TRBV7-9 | TGTGCCAGCAGCTTACACACCTTTTCGAACACTGAAGCTTTCTTT | CASSLHTFSNTEAFF
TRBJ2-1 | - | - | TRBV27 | TGTGCCAGCAGTTTGAGGAGTGTGAACAATGAGCAGTTCTTC | CASSLRSVNNEQFF
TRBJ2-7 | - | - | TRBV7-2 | TGTGCCAGCAGTATCTCGATTGTTCCCTCCTACGAGCAGTACTTC | CASSISIVPSYEQYF
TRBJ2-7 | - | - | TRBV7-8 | TGTGCCAGCAGCTTAGCCTTATCCGGAGGACAGTCGGACGAGCAGTACTTC | CASSLALSGGQSDEQYF
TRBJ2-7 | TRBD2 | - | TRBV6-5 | TGTGCCAGCGCCTGGGCTAGCGGGACCCACGAGCAGTACTTC | CASAWASGTHEQYF
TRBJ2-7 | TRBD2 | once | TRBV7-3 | TGTGCCAGCAGCTTAACCGGCGGGAGTGACGAGCAGTACTTC | CASSLTGGSDEQYF
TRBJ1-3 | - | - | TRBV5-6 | TGTGCCAGCAGCGATCGTATGGGCGACTCTGGAAACACCATATATTTT | CASSDRMGDSGNTIYF
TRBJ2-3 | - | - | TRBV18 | TGTGCCAGCTCACCCGACTGGCGTTCGCGGGACAGCGATAAAGCCCGCCTGTTTGTGGATACGCAGTATTTT | CASSPDWRSRDSDKARLFVDTQYF
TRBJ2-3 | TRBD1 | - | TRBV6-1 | TGTGCCGGGAGTGGGACAGGGTTTGTAGATACGCAGTATTTT | CAGSGTGFVDTQYF
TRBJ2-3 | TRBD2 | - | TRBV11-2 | TGTGCCAGCTTGGGACTAGCGGTCCGGAATACGCAGTATTTT | CASLGLAVRNTQYF
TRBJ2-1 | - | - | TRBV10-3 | TGTGCCATCAGTGAGTCGGTTAGCGGTTACAATGAGCAGTTCTTC | CAISESVSGYNEQFF
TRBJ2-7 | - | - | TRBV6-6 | TGTGCCAGCACACCGGGACGGATCTACGAGCAGTACTTC | CASTPGRIYEQYF
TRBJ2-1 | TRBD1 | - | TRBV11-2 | TGTGCCAGCAGCCCCCTGCCGGGACAGGCCGCGGGGGAGCAGTTCTTC | CASSPLPGQAAGEQFF
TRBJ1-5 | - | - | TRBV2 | TGTGCCAGCAGTGAAGATTGGGGGGTAAATCAGCCCCAGCATTTT | CASSEDWGVNQPQHF
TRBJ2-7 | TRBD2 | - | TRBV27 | TGTGCCAGCAGTTTTTTGTCGGGAGGGGGGGAGCAGTACTTC | CASSFLSGGGEQYF
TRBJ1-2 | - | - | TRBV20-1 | TGCAGTGCCGTCCATGGCTACACCTTC | CSAVHGYTF
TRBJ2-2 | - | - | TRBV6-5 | TGTGCCAGCAGTTATTCCCTGGGGACCGGGGAGCTGTTTTTT | CASSYSLGTGELFF
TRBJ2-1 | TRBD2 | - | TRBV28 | TGTGCCAGCAGCCTAACCACCTCAGCTAGCGGGAGGAGTGAGCAGTTCTTC | CASSLTTSASGRSEQFF
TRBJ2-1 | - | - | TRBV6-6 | TGTGCCAGCAGTTCTTTTTTTTCCATCCTCAATGAGCAGTTCTTC | CASSSFFSILNEQFF
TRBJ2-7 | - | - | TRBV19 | TGTGCCACCGAAGGGAGGACTTACGAGCAGTACTTC | CATEGRTYEQYF
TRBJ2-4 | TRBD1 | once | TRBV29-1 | TGCAGCGTTGACCAACAGGGGAAGGGCAAAAACATTCAGTACTTC | CSVDQQGKGKNIQYF
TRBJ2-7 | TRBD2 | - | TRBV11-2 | TGTGCCAGCACCCAACCGGGAGGGTATCCCTACGAGCAGTACTTC | CASTQPGGYPYEQYF
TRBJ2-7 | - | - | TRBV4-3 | TGCGCCAGCAGCCAGAGACAAGGGTCGTACGAGCAGTACTTC | CASSQRQGSYEQYF
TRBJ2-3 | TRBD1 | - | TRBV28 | TGTGCCAGCAGTTTATGGGGACAGGACACAGATACGCAGTATTTT | CASSLWGQDTDTQYF
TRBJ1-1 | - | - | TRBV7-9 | TGTGCCAGCAGCTTAGGTGCCACTGAAGCTTTCTTT | CASSLGATEAFF